A selection of T cell receptor beta chains follows, all from one sample in a study of blood T cell repertoires in COVID-19. Libraries were prepared by immunoSEQ multiplex PCR; TCRdb keeps only in-frame clonotypes and omits some of them. The sample includes about 320,000 clones, about 89% of them seen just once. The sequenced sample consisted of PBMCs or T cells enriched from blood (not recorded which). The receptors derive from a man between 60 and 70 years old who had recovered from COVID-19. Each CDR3 is given with its conserved first and last residue. Fields, in order: J gene, clone size, D gene, V gene, CDR3 protein, CDR3 DNA. D genes are given only for firm matches. The size entry is marked missing in some rows and otherwise reads once, few, many or a size class.

j_call: TRBJ2-7
clone_size: -
d_call: -
v_call: TRBV4-3
cdr3_aa: CASSQGPTGLYEQYF
cdr3_nt: TGCGCCAGCAGCCAAGGTCCGACGGGGTTATACGAGCAGTACTTC

j_call: TRBJ1-2
clone_size: -
d_call: -
v_call: TRBV9
cdr3_aa: CASSVMRQAQHGYTF
cdr3_nt: TGTGCCAGCAGCGTAATGAGACAGGCCCAGCATGGCTACACCTTC

j_call: TRBJ2-5
clone_size: few
d_call: TRBD1
v_call: TRBV7-9
cdr3_aa: CASSLTGVVTQYF
cdr3_nt: TGTGCCAGCAGCCTGACAGGGGTAGTTACCCAGTACTTC

j_call: TRBJ1-6
clone_size: -
d_call: -
v_call: TRBV6-1
cdr3_aa: CASSERTAINSPLHF
cdr3_nt: TGTGCCAGCAGTGAGAGGACAGCTATTAATTCACCCCTCCACTTT

j_call: TRBJ2-5
clone_size: -
d_call: -
v_call: TRBV28
cdr3_aa: CASSFWRLVQETQYF
cdr3_nt: TGTGCCAGCAGTTTCTGGCGACTCGTTCAAGAGACCCAGTACTTC

j_call: TRBJ2-2
clone_size: -
d_call: TRBD2
v_call: TRBV7-3
cdr3_aa: CASSALAGVSVGELFF
cdr3_nt: TGTGCCAGCAGCGCGCTAGCGGGAGTATCGGTCGGGGAGCTGTTTTTT

j_call: TRBJ2-4
clone_size: -
d_call: -
v_call: TRBV5-6
cdr3_aa: CASSFSKGAQYF
cdr3_nt: TGTGCCAGCAGCTTTAGCAAAGGGGCTCAGTACTTC

j_call: TRBJ1-5
clone_size: once
d_call: TRBD1
v_call: TRBV18
cdr3_aa: CASSEGQGDNQPQHF
cdr3_nt: TGTGCCAGCTCAGAGGGACAGGGGGACAATCAGCCCCAGCATTTT

j_call: TRBJ2-3
clone_size: -
d_call: TRBD1
v_call: TRBV24-1
cdr3_aa: CATSAGTGSPGTQYF
cdr3_nt: TGTGCCACCAGCGCCGGGACAGGGTCACCGGGTACGCAGTATTTT

j_call: TRBJ1-2
clone_size: -
d_call: TRBD1
v_call: TRBV27
cdr3_aa: CASTPLGQGASFSGYTF
cdr3_nt: TGTGCCAGCACCCCACTGGGACAGGGGGCTAGTTTTAGTGGCTACACCTTC

j_call: TRBJ2-5
clone_size: -
d_call: -
v_call: TRBV28
cdr3_aa: CASSLGQPQETQYF
cdr3_nt: TGTGCCAGCAGTTTAGGGCAGCCACAAGAGACCCAGTACTTC

j_call: TRBJ2-7
clone_size: once
d_call: -
v_call: TRBV6-5
cdr3_aa: CASSYRLEYIYEQYF
cdr3_nt: TGTGCCAGCAGTTACCGATTAGAGTATATCTACGAGCAGTACTTC

j_call: TRBJ1-2
clone_size: -
d_call: -
v_call: TRBV29-1
cdr3_aa: CSVEDLEKQPYGYTF
cdr3_nt: TGCAGCGTTGAAGATCTTGAAAAACAGCCCTATGGCTACACCTTC

j_call: TRBJ1-3
clone_size: -
d_call: -
v_call: TRBV20-1
cdr3_aa: CSASNGRLTGNTIYF
cdr3_nt: TGCAGTGCTAGTAATGGCAGGCTAACTGGAAACACCATATATTTT

j_call: TRBJ2-3
clone_size: -
d_call: TRBD2
v_call: TRBV6-5
cdr3_aa: CASSQWEGRADTQYF
cdr3_nt: TGTGCCAGCAGTCAATGGGAGGGCCGCGCAGATACGCAGTATTTT

j_call: TRBJ2-7
clone_size: -
d_call: -
v_call: TRBV19
cdr3_aa: CASSTTGLPYEQYF
cdr3_nt: TGTGCCAGTAGTACTACAGGGCTCCCCTACGAGCAGTACTTC

j_call: TRBJ1-6
clone_size: -
d_call: -
v_call: TRBV30
cdr3_aa: CALTLGHLIEGNSPLHF
cdr3_nt: TGTGCTCTTACCCTGGGACACCTCATAGAGGGTAATTCACCCCTCCACTTT

j_call: TRBJ1-5
clone_size: few
d_call: -
v_call: TRBV6-5
cdr3_aa: CASSYDDIQPQHF
cdr3_nt: TGTGCCAGCAGTTACGACGACATTCAGCCCCAGCATTTT

j_call: TRBJ1-1
clone_size: -
d_call: -
v_call: TRBV21-1
cdr3_aa: CASRRTGRNRLNTEAFF
cdr3_nt: TGTGCCAGCCGGAGGACAGGGCGAAATCGTTTGAACACTGAAGCTTTCTTT

j_call: TRBJ2-1
clone_size: -
d_call: TRBD1
v_call: TRBV24-1
cdr3_aa: CATSDLTGGVVNEQFF
cdr3_nt: TGTGCCACCAGTGACCTGACAGGGGGCGTAGTAAATGAGCAGTTCTTC

j_call: TRBJ1-1
clone_size: -
d_call: -
v_call: TRBV6-5
cdr3_aa: CACSPERVNTEAFF
cdr3_nt: TGTGCCTGCAGCCCAGAACGGGTGAACACTGAAGCTTTCTTT

j_call: TRBJ1-6
clone_size: -
d_call: TRBD1
v_call: TRBV5-8
cdr3_aa: CASSGGTDNSPLHF
cdr3_nt: TGTGCCAGCAGCGGGGGGACAGACAATTCACCCCTCCACTTT

j_call: TRBJ1-6
clone_size: -
d_call: -
v_call: TRBV6-5
cdr3_aa: CASSYRGWDSPLHF
cdr3_nt: TGTGCCAGCAGTTACAGGGGCTGGGATTCACCCCTCCACTTT

j_call: TRBJ1-1
clone_size: -
d_call: -
v_call: TRBV5-1
cdr3_aa: CASSFGVGNTEAFF
cdr3_nt: TGCGCCAGCAGCTTCGGTGTTGGGAACACTGAAGCTTTCTTT

j_call: TRBJ1-4
clone_size: few
d_call: -
v_call: TRBV19
cdr3_aa: CASSHSRGGDEKLFF
cdr3_nt: TGTGCCAGTAGCCACAGCCGGGGTGGAGATGAAAAACTGTTTTTT

j_call: TRBJ2-3
clone_size: -
d_call: -
v_call: TRBV19
cdr3_aa: CASSIESSVIGTDTQYF
cdr3_nt: TGTGCCAGTAGTATAGAGAGCAGCGTTATCGGCACAGATACGCAGTATTTT

j_call: TRBJ1-2
clone_size: -
d_call: -
v_call: TRBV2
cdr3_aa: CATKESNYGYTF
cdr3_nt: TGTGCCACCAAAGAGTCTAACTATGGCTACACCTTC

j_call: TRBJ1-1
clone_size: -
d_call: TRBD1
v_call: TRBV28
cdr3_aa: CASSLWTGSMNTEAFF
cdr3_nt: TGTGCCAGCAGTTTATGGACAGGGTCAATGAACACTGAAGCTTTCTTT

j_call: TRBJ2-7
clone_size: -
d_call: TRBD1
v_call: TRBV4-1
cdr3_aa: CASSLPGQGAREQYF
cdr3_nt: TGCGCCAGCAGCCTACCGGGACAGGGGGCGCGGGAGCAGTACTTC

j_call: TRBJ2-1
clone_size: -
d_call: TRBD2
v_call: TRBV10-1
cdr3_aa: CASSGRTSGLYNEQFF
cdr3_nt: TGCGCCAGCAGTGGCCGGACTAGCGGGCTGTACAATGAGCAGTTCTTC